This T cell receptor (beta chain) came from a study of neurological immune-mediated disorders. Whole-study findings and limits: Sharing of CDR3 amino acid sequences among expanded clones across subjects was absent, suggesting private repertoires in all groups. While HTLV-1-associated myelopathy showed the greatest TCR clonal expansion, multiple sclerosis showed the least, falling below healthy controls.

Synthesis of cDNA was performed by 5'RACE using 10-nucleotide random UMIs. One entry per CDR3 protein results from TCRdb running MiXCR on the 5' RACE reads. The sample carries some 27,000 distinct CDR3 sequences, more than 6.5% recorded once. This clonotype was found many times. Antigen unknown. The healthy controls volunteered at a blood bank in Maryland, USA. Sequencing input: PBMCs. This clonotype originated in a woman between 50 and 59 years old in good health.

The CDR3 sequence is CSAAPQSSYGYTF. In DNA, the CDR3 is TGCAGTGCTGCCCCCCAGTCCTCCTATGGCTACACCTTC. The chain has TRBV20-1 and TRBJ1-2, with D uncertain. The CDR3 length is 13 residues. Looked up from germline, CDR1 is DFQATT and CDR2 is SNEGSKA (reference sequence). V gave up 5 bases and J gave up 4 bases, with 14 bases separating them.